The clone carrying this TCR beta chain was recorded many times. The record originates from a study of T cells in Graves' hyperthyroidism and ophthalmopathy. Amplification of TCR beta CDR3 regions used RNA as the template. The HTBI primer set drove a first-round RT-PCR of the TCR CDR3. TCRdb redid the calling of the multiplex PCR reads with MiXCR, one entry per CDR3 protein. The sample has about 580,000 distinct CDR3 sequences, about 15% seen once. The germline gives CDR1 WSHSY, CDR2 SAAADI. The CDR3 runs 13 residues. V was clipped by 8 bases and J by 7 bases; unmatched bases: 9. The sequenced sample consisted of blood. The J gene is TRBJ1-2, the V gene TRBV10-2; TRBD1 aligns across 8 bases. The clonotype comes from a woman aged 30 to 39 with Graves' hyperthyroidism that later progressed to Graves' ophthalmopathy. The CDR3 here is CASVNWTGSGYTF. The CDR3 DNA is TGCGCCAGCGTCAACTGGACAGGGTCTGGCTACACCTTC.